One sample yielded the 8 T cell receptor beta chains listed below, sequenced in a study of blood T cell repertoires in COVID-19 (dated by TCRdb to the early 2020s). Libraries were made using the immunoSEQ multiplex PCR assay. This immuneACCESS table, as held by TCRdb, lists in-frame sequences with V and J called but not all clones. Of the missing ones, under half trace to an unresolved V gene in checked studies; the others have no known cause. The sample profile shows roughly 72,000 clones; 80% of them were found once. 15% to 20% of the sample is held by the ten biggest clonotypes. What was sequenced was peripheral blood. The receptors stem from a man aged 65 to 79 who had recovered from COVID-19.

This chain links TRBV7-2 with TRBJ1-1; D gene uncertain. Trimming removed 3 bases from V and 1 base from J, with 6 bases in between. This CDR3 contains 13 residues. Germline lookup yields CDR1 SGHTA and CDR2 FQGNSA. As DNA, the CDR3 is TGTGCCAGCAGCTTCTCAGAGAACACTGAAGCTTTCTTT. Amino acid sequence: CASSFSENTEAFF.

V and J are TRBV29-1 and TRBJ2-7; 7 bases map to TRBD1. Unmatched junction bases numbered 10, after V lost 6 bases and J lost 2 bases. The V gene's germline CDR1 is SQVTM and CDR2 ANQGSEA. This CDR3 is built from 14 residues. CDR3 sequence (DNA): TGCAGCGTGGCACCACAGGGGAATGCCTACGAGCAGTACTTC. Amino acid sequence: CSVAPQGNAYEQYF.

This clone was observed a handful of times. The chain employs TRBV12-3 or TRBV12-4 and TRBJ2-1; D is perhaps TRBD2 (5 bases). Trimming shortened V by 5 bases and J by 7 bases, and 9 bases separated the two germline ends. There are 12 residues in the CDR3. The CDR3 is CASSTTRNEQFF. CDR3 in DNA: TGTGCCAGCAGTACTACTAGGAATGAGCAGTTCTTC.

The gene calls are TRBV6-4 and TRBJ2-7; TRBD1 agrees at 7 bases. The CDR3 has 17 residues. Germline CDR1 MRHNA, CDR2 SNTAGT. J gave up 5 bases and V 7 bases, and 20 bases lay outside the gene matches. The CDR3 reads CASTPNSTGVVGNEQYF. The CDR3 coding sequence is TGTGCCAGCACTCCCAATTCCACAGGGGTAGTCGGGAACGAGCAGTACTTC.

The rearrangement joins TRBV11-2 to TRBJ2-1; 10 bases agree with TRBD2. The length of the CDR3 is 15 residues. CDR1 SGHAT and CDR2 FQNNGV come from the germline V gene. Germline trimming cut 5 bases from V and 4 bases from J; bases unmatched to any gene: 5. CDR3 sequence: CASSLRLAGYNEQFF. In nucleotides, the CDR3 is TGTGCCAGCAGCCTTCGACTAGCGGGTTACAATGAGCAGTTCTTC.

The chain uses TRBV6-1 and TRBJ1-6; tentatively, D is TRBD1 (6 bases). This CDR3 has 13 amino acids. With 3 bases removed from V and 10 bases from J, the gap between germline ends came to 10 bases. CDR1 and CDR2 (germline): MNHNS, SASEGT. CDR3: CASSDNRVSPLHF. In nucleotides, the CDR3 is TGTGCCAGCAGTGACAACAGGGTCTCACCCCTCCACTTT.

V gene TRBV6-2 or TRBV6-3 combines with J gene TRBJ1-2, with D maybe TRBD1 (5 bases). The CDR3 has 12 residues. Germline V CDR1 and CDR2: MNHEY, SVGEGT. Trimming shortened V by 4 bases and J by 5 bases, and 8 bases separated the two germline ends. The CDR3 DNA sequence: TGTGCCAGCAGTTCGCAGGGATATGGCTACACCTTC. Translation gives CASSSQGYGYTF.

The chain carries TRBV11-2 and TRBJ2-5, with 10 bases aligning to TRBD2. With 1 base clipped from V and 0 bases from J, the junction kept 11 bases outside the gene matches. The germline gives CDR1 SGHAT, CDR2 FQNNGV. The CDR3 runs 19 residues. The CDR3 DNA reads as TGTGCCAGCAGCTTAGTTGGGTCTAGCGGGAGAGGGGACCAAGAGACCCAGTACTTC. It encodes CASSLVGSSGRGDQETQYF. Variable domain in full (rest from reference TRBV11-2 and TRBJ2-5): EAGVAQSPRYKIIEKRQSVAFWCNPISGHATLYWYQQILGQGPKLLIQFQNNGVVDDSQLPKDRFSAERLKGVDSTLKIQPAKLEDSAVYLCASSLVGSSGRGDQETQYFGPGTRLLVL.